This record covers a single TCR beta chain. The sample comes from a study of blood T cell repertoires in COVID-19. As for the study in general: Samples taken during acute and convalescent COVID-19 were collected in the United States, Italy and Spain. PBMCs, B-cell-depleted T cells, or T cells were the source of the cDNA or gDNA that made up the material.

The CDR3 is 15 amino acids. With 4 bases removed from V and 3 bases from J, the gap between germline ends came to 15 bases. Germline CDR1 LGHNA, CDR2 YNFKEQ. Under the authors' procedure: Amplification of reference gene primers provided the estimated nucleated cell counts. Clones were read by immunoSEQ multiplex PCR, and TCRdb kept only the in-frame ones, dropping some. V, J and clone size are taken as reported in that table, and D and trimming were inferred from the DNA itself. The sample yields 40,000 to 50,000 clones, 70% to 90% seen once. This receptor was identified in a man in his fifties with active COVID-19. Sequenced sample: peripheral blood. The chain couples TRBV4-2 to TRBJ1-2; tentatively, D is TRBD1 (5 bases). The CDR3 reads CASSREGQWDYGYTF. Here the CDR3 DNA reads TGTGCCAGCAGCCGAGAGGGGCAATGGGACTATGGCTACACCTTC.